This TCR beta chain derives from a study of spatial heterogeneity in lung cancer. Within the sample, this clonotype is medium-sized. Its antigen is not known. The CDR3 has 13 residues. The V and J ends lost 6 bases and 3 bases respectively, with 11 bases between them. All TCR cDNA molecules were individually tagged with a unique molecular identifier. TCRdb passed the 5' RACE reads through MiXCR, listing each CDR3 protein once. This sample carries 5,500 to 8,500 distinct CDR3 sequences, 3.1% of them seen once, and the ten largest clones take about a fifth. Findings of the study overall: In tumors, expanded intratumoral alpha and beta TCR counts tracked mutation counts.

As to time point: sample taken at primary tumor resection. The donors comprised about 74 untreated early-stage non-small cell lung cancer patients. This sample comprised lung tumor tissue, obtained at surgery. The source of this sequence is a male donor with early-stage non-small cell lung cancer. The chain combines TRBV12-3 or TRBV12-4 with TRBJ2-5, with D tentatively TRBD1 or TRBD2 (5 bases each). CDR3 bases: TGTGCCAGCAGCCTGGGACGTAAAGAGACCCAGTACTTC. This translates into CASSLGRKETQYF.